This T cell receptor beta chain was captured by sequencing in a study of T-cell reconstitution after alpha-beta-depleted transplantation in children. Broader study findings: Certain patients had high TCRbeta diversity at day 60, and it came from recipient T cells and thymic progenitors that survived. T-cell counts and diversity at one year following transplant were attributed mainly to newly produced T cells. About two months after transplant, alpha-beta T cells reportedly came from several hundred expanded graft clones.

As to this clonotype: The target antigen is unknown.

For TCRbeta, the library was prepared with unique molecular identifiers. Each CDR3 protein is one row after TCRdb ran MiXCR on the PCR reads. The sample consists of tens of thousands of distinct CDR3 sequences, roughly 8.7% of them appearing once. The germline V and J ends were trimmed by 5 bases and 4 bases, with 14 bases remaining between them. The CDR3 loop spans 14 amino acids. The specimen was PBMCs, mostly from graft donor cells, collected 60 days after TCRalphabeta/CD19-depleted stem cell transplant. This TCR derives from a male patient under 10 years old who had a stem cell transplant for chronic granulomatous disease, so the T cells may come from the graft donor. J is TRBJ1-2 and V is TRBV12-3 or TRBV12-4, with D maybe TRBD1 (5 bases). CDR3 coding DNA: TGTGCCAGCAGTGAACAACCCCAGGGCTATGGCTACACCTTC. Translation gives CASSEQPQGYGYTF.